This entry lists 22 T cell receptor beta chains sequenced from one sample in a study of T cells in Graves' hyperthyroidism and ophthalmopathy. RNA transcripts yielded amplified TCR beta CDR3 regions. An initial round of RT-PCR targeting the TCR CDR3 relied on the HTBI primer set. MiXCR, applied by TCRdb to the multiplex PCR reads, yields one record per CDR3 protein. The sample shows approximately 600,000 distinct CDR3 sequences, approximately 14% of them seen only once. Material for sequencing was blood. These TCRs come from a woman between 35 and 50 years old with Graves' ophthalmopathy.

The J gene is TRBJ2-3, the V gene TRBV12-3 or TRBV12-4; 8 bases align to TRBD1. The trim removed 3 bases at V and 2 bases at J, leaving 4 bases unmatched. CDR3 length: 15 amino acids. CDR3 DNA: TGTGCCAGCAGTTTCAGGACAGGGACCACAGATACGCAGTATTTT. Protein product: CASSFRTGTTDTQYF.

The sample holds many counts of this clonotype. The genes are TRBV28 and TRBJ2-5; D is perhaps TRBD2 (5 bases). CDR1 MDHEN and CDR2 SYDVKM come from the germline V gene. Trimming shortened V by 8 bases and J by 6 bases, and 16 bases separated the two germline ends. The CDR3 consists of 13 residues. The chain's CDR3 is CASGIGLKKTQYF. In nucleotides, the CDR3 is TGTGCCAGCGGTATAGGACTGAAAAAGACCCAGTACTTC.

In its sample, this clonotype was seen many times. The chain has TRBV7-2 and TRBJ2-5; 12 positions match TRBD2. The germline gives CDR1 SGHTA, CDR2 FQGNSA. The CDR3 is made up of 14 amino acids. After removal of 6 bases from V and 4 bases from J, the junction contained 3 bases not matched to a gene. For the CDR3, the DNA is TGTGCCAGCAGACGGGGACTAGCGGGAGAGACCCAGTACTTC. Translated: CASRRGLAGETQYF.

This clonotype occurred many times. The V call is TRBV20-1, the J call TRBJ2-7, with 7 nucleotides matching TRBD2. Per germline, CDR1 DFQATT and CDR2 SNEGSKA (reference sequence). The length of the CDR3 is 14 residues. The CDR3 here is CAQTGGRRLYEQYF. In nucleotides, the CDR3 is TGCGCTCAGACTGGCGGGAGACGCCTCTACGAGCAGTACTTC.

This chain uses TRBV9 with TRBJ2-2, with D possibly being TRBD2 (6 bases). From germline, CDR1 is SGDLS and CDR2 YYNGEE. The V gene lost 3 bases and the J gene lost 1 base, with 16 bases spanning the gap. This CDR3 is built from 17 residues. The CDR3 nucleotides are TGTGCCAGCAGCGCACCCCGGGGGTCCTTGAACACCGGGGAGCTGTTTTTT. This gives the protein CASSAPRGSLNTGELFF.

This clonotype was counted ten times or more. The V call is TRBV7-3, the J call TRBJ2-2; D gene ambiguous. The ends were cut back, 1 base at V and 6 bases at J, with 6 bases in the middle. The V gene's germline CDR1 is SGHTA and CDR2 FQGTGA. The CDR3 has 13 amino acids. Here the CDR3 reads CASSLIRSGELFF. The CDR3 DNA follows: TGTGCCAGCAGCTTAATTCGTTCCGGGGAGCTGTTTTTT.

V is TRBV5-8 and J is TRBJ2-7; 7 nucleotides agree with TRBD1. The CDR3 covers 13 residues. The V and J ends lost 0 bases and 10 bases, in that order; junction bases with no gene match: 7. Per germline, CDR1 SGHTS and CDR2 YDEGEE. The CDR3 nucleotides read TGTGCCAGCAGCTTGGCCACAGGGGCCTCCCAGTACTTC. Translated: CASSLATGASQYF.

The chain has TRBV6-2 or TRBV6-3 and TRBJ1-1; no firm D call. CDR1 and CDR2 from the germline V gene are MNHEY and SVGEGT. This CDR3 contains 18 residues. V was trimmed by 2 bases and J by 0 bases, leaving 19 bases between them. In DNA form, the CDR3 reads TGTGCCAGCAGTTACGTTCGCCACGCAGCACCAATGAACACTGAAGCTTTCTTT. Protein product: CASSYVRHAAPMNTEAFF.

To note about this clonotype: Being one base from a much bigger clone, this may be a read error. This rearrangement joins TRBV7-9 to TRBJ2-7, with a tentative D call TRBD2 (5 bases). The CDR3 is 12 residues long. CDR1 is SEHNR, CDR2 FQNEAQ, per germline (reference sequence). The CDR3 here is CPGSLSGGEQYF. Written as DNA, the CDR3 is TGTCCCGGCAGCTTATCTGGCGGGGAGCAGTACTTC.

This clonotype was detected many times. This rearrangement joins TRBV15 to TRBJ1-3, with TRBD1 as a possible D gene (5 bases). The V end lost 5 bases, the J end lost 2 bases, and 16 bases lay between the germline ends. The CDR3 is 16 amino acids. CDR1 LNHNV and CDR2 YYDKDF come from the germline V gene (reference sequence). CDR3 sequence: CATSGTGTLAGNTIYF. Here the CDR3 DNA reads TGTGCCACCAGCGGAACTGGGACTTTAGCTGGAAACACCATATATTTT.

The genes are TRBV29-1 and TRBJ2-2; TRBD2 agrees at 13 bases. Germline-derived CDR1 and CDR2 are SQVTM and ANQGSEA. This CDR3 has 15 amino acids. V gave up 6 bases and J gave up 4 bases; unmatched junction bases: 5. This CDR3 is CSVGTSGTVTGELFF. The CDR3 nucleotides read TGCAGCGTAGGGACTAGCGGGACCGTCACCGGGGAGCTGTTTTTT.

This clonotype came up a few times. The J gene is TRBJ2-5, the V gene TRBV12-3 or TRBV12-4, with D possibly matching TRBD2 (6 bases). Trimming left V 2 bases short and J 5 bases short, with 21 bases between. The CDR3 has 17 residues. CDR3 DNA sequence: TGTGCCAGCAGTTTATCTGGATCGGGAGAGCGTCGGGAGACCCAGTACTTC. It specifies CASSLSGSGERRETQYF.

This clonotype came up many times. The chain employs TRBV24-1 and TRBJ2-3; 7 nucleotides line up with TRBD1. Germline V lookup: CDR1 KGHDR, CDR2 SFDVKD. This CDR3 comprises 13 residues. V lost 5 bases to trimming and J lost 6 bases; unmatched junction nucleotides: 4. The CDR3 loop reads CATSVGTVDTQYF. The CDR3, as DNA: TGTGCCACCAGTGTTGGGACAGTGGATACGCAGTATTTT.

This clonotype was counted many times. The V call is TRBV19, the J call TRBJ1-2, with D unresolved. CDR1 LNHDA and CDR2 SQIVND come from the germline V gene (reference sequence). The CDR3 runs 12 residues. Between the trimmed V and J ends, which lost 4 bases and 5 bases, there was a span of 8 bases. Here the CDR3 reads CASSTKMYGYTF. As DNA, the CDR3 is TGTGCCAGTAGTACCAAGATGTATGGCTACACCTTC.

This clonotype was recorded at least ten times. CDR3: CATSDSGYTGELFF. The CDR3 DNA is TGTGCCACCAGTGATTCGGGATACACCGGGGAGCTGTTTTTT. The V gene is TRBV24-1, the J gene TRBJ2-2, with TRBD2 as a possible D gene (5 bases). Trimming removed 2 bases from V and 3 bases from J, with 6 bases in between. From germline, CDR1 is KGHDR and CDR2 SFDVKD. The length of the CDR3 is 14 residues.

CDR3 bases: TGCAGTGCCGGACGGGGAGCGCAGAAGGGGACTGAAGCTTTCTTT. Amino acid sequence: CSAGRGAQKGTEAFF. V gene TRBV20-1 combines with J gene TRBJ1-1; the D gene is possibly TRBD1 (5 bases). The CDR3 runs to 15 residues. Germline V lookup: CDR1 DFQATT, CDR2 SNEGSKA (reference sequence). Trimming stripped 6 bases from V and 5 bases from J, with 22 bases between.

The sample holds many counts of this clonotype. This chain connects TRBV20-1 to TRBJ1-1; perhaps TRBD1 as D (5 bases). The V and J ends lost 3 bases and 4 bases respectively, with 12 bases between them. Germline V gene lookup returns CDR1 DFQATT and CDR2 SNEGSKA (reference sequence). CDR3 size: 13 residues. The CDR3 bases are TGCAGTGCTAGTTCCCCGGGGACCACTGAAGCTTTCTTT. This gives the protein CSASSPGTTEAFF.

CDR3 nucleotides: TGTGCCAGCAGTTACGGGGACAGCTTTTACGAGCAGTACTTC. This gives the protein CASSYGDSFYEQYF. The gene calls are TRBV6-2 or TRBV6-3 and TRBJ2-7, with 7 bases identical to TRBD1. Germline V gene lookup returns CDR1 MNHEY and CDR2 SVGEGT. J was trimmed by 4 bases and V by 2 bases; bases with no gene match: 5. The CDR3 contains 14 residues.

The rearrangement joins TRBV2 to TRBJ1-5; D may be TRBD1 (5 bases). In germline, CDR1 is SNHLY, CDR2 FYNNEI. V was clipped by 8 bases and J by 6 bases, with 11 bases between them. The CDR3 extends over 12 amino acids. CDR3 sequence reads: CASSGGFQPQHF. Here the CDR3 DNA reads TGTGCCAGCTCTGGGGGATTTCAGCCCCAGCATTTT.

The rearrangement links TRBV4-2 to TRBJ2-6, with 7 bases identical to TRBD1. The CDR3 covers 16 residues. The V segment lost 4 bases and the J segment 0 bases; nucleotides outside the gene matches: 3. Germline lookup yields CDR1 LGHNA and CDR2 YNFKEQ. CDR3: CASSRAGGSGANVLTF. CDR3 DNA sequence: TGTGCCAGCAGCCGAGCAGGGGGCTCTGGGGCCAACGTCCTGACTTTC.

This clonotype was counted only a few times. The chain couples TRBV6-2 or TRBV6-3 to TRBJ2-7, with 9 positions matching TRBD2. The germline V gene has CDR1 MNHEY and CDR2 SVGEGT. The ends lost 5 bases at V and 4 bases at J; junction bases unmatched: 21. The CDR3 sequence is 19 residues long. CDR3 coding DNA: TGTGCCAGCAGTCGTGGGGGGGGATCTTACATGACTAGCGGATACGAGCAGTACTTC. Translation gives CASSRGGGSYMTSGYEQYF.

This clonotype was counted many times. The gene calls are TRBV6-5 and TRBJ2-7; 11 bases line up with TRBD1. Looked up from germline, CDR1 is MNHEY and CDR2 is SVGAGI. This CDR3 is 14 amino acids long. J was trimmed by 5 bases and V by 2 bases; bases with no gene match: 2. This CDR3 reads CASSYGQGADEQYF. The CDR3 DNA reads as TGTGCCAGCAGTTACGGACAGGGGGCCGACGAGCAGTACTTC.